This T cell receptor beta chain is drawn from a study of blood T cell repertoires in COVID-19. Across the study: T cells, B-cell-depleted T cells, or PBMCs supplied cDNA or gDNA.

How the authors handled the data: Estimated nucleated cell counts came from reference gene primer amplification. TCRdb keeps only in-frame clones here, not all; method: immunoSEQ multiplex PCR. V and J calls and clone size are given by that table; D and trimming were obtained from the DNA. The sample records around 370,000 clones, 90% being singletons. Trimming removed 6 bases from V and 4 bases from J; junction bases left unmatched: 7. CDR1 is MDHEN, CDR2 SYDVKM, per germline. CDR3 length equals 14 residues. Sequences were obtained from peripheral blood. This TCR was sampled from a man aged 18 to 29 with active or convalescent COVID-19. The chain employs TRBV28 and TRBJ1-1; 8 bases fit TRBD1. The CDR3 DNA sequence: TGTGCCAGCAGGGGGACGACAGGGGCCACTGAAGCTTTCTTT. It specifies CASRGTTGATEAFF.